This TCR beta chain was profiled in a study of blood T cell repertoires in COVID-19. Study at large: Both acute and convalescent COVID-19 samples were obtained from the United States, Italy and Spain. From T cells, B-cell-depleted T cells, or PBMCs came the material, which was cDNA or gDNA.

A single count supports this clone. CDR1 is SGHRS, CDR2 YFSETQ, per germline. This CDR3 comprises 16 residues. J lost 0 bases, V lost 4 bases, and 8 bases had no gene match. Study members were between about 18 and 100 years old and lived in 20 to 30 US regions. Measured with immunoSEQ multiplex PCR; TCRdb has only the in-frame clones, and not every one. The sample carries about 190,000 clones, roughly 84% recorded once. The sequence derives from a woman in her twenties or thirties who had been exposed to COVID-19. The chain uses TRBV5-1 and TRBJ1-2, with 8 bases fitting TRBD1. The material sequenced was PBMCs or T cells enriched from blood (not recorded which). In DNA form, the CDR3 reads TGCGCCAGCAGCCGCGGGACAGGCCTTCCTAACTATGGCTACACCTTC. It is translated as CASSRGTGLPNYGYTF.